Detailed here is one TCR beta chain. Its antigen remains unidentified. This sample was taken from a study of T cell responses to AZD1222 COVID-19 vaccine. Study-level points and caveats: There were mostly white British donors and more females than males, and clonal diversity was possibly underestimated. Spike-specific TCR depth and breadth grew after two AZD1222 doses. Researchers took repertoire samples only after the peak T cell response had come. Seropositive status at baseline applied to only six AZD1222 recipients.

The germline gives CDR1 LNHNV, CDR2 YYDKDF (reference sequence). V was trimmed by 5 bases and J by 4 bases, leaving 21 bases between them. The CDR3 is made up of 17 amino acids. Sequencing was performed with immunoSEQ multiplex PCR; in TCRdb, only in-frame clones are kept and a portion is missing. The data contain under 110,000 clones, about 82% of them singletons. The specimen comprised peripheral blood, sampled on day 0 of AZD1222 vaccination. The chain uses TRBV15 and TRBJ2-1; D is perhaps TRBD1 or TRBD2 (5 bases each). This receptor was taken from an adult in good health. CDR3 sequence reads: CATSPREGSGIYNEQFF. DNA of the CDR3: TGTGCCACCAGCCCCAGAGAGGGGAGCGGAATATACAATGAGCAGTTCTTC.